This T cell receptor (beta chain) was sequenced for a study of blood T cell repertoires in COVID-19. Trimming shortened V by 1 base and J by 4 bases, and 5 bases separated the two germline ends. The CDR3 runs to 13 residues. The germline CDR1 and CDR2 sequences are SGHTA and FQGTGA. The data were produced by immunoSEQ multiplex PCR, yet TCRdb's version contains in-frame clones alone and is incomplete. Among 350,000 or so clones listed, 88% were seen once. This receptor was obtained from a woman aged 25 to 39 who had been exposed to COVID-19. The specimen sequenced was PBMCs or T cells enriched from blood (not recorded which). This chain joins TRBV7-3 and TRBJ2-1; D is undetermined. This CDR3 is CASSLRQYNEQFF. The CDR3 region has the DNA TGTGCCAGCAGCTTAAGGCAGTACAATGAGCAGTTCTTC.